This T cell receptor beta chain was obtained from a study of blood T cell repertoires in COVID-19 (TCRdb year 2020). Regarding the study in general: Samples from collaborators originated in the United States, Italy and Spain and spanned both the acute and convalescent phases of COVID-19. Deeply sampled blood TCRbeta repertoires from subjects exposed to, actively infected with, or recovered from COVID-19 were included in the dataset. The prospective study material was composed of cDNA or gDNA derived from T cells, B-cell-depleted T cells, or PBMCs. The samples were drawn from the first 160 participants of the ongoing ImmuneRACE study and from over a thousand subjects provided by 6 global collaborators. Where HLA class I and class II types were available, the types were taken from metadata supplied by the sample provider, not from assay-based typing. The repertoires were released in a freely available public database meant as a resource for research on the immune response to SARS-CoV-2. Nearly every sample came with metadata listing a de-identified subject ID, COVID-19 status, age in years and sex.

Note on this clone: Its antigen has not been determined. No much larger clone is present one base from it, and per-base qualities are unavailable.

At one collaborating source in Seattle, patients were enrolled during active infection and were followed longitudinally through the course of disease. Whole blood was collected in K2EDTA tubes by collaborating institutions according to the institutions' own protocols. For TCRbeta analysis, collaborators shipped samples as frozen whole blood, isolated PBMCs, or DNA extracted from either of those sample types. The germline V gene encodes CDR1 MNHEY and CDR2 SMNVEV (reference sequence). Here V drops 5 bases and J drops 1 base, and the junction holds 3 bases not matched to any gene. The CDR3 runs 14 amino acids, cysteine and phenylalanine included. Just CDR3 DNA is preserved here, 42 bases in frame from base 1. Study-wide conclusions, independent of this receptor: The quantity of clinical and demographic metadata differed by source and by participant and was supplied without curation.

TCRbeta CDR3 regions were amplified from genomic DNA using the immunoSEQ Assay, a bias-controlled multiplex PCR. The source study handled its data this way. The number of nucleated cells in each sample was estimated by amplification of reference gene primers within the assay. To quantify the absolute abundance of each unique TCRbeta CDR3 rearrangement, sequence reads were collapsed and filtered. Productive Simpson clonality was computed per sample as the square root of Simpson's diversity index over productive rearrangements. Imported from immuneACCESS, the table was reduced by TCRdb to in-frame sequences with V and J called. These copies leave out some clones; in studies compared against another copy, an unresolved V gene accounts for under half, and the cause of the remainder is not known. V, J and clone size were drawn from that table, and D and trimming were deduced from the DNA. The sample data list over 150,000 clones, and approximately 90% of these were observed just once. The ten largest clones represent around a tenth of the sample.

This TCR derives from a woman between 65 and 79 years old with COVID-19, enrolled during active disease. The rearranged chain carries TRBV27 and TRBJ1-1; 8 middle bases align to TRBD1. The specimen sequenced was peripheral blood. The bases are TGTGCCAGCAGTATGGGACAGGCGAACACTGAAGCTTTCTTT. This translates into CASSMGQANTEAFF.